This T cell receptor beta chain was identified in a study of T-cell memory formation after mild COVID-19. Study conclusions and caveats: Mostly located in CM and EM were contracting CD4+ clones, with contracting CD8+ clones located in EMRA. Second-wave clones with a day 37 peak had unconfirmed SARS-CoV-2 specificity.

On this clonotype: Its antigen remains unknown.

Using its own MiXCR run on the 5' RACE reads, TCRdb lists one record per CDR3 protein. The table includes about 350,000 distinct CDR3 sequences, roughly 13% detected once. Germline V gives CDR1 SGHTA, CDR2 FQGNSA. Between the trimmed V and J ends, which lost 5 bases and 7 bases, there was a span of 14 bases. The CDR3 length is 13 residues. Sequenced input: PBMCs or a T cell subset sorted from them (not recorded which). This TCR was recovered from a man younger than 30 who had mild COVID-19 (a few samples of this study predate the infection). Cell type and time point are not known. The gene calls are TRBV7-2 and TRBJ2-5; D is possibly TRBD1 or TRBD2 (6 bases each). The CDR3 protein is CASSPAEGVTQYF. CDR3 nucleotide sequence: TGTGCCAGCAGCCCCGCGGAGGGGGTGACCCAGTACTTC. The full variable domain, its missing parts supplied by reference TRBV7-2 and TRBJ2-5, is GAGVSQSPSNKVTEKGKDVELRCDPISGHTALYWYRQSLGQGLEFLIYFQGNSAPDKSGLPSDRFSAERTGGSVSTLTIQRTQQEDSAVYLCASSPAEGVTQYFGPGTRLLVL.